This T cell receptor (beta chain) derives from a study of blood T cell repertoires in COVID-19. Across the whole study: Collection of acute and convalescent COVID-19 samples took place in the United States, Italy and Spain. Sources were T cells, B-cell-depleted T cells, or PBMCs; the material itself was cDNA or gDNA.

The germline V gene has CDR1 MGHDK and CDR2 SYGVNS. This CDR3 spans 13 amino acids. The ends were cut back, 9 bases at V and 0 bases at J, with 9 bases in the middle. Profiled with immunoSEQ multiplex PCR; TCRdb holds only in-frame clones, not every one. This sample has 250,000 to 300,000 clones; 75% to 90% occur once, and the top ten carry roughly 10%. This rearrangement joins TRBV25-1 to TRBJ1-3, with a tentative D call TRBD1 (6 bases). The receptor was derived from a man aged 40-55 years who had recovered from COVID-19. Sequences were obtained from PBMCs or T cells enriched from blood (not recorded which). In nucleotides, the CDR3 is TGTGCCAGTCAACAGGGCTCTGGAAACACCATATATTTT. Encoded protein: CASQQGSGNTIYF. The full variable domain, rest sourced from reference TRBV25-1 and TRBJ1-3, is EADIYQTPRYLVIGTGKKITLECSQTMGHDKMYWYQQDPGMELHLIHYSYGVNSTEKGDLSSESTVSRIRTEHFPLTLESARPSHTSQYLCASQQGSGNTIYFGEGSWLTVV.